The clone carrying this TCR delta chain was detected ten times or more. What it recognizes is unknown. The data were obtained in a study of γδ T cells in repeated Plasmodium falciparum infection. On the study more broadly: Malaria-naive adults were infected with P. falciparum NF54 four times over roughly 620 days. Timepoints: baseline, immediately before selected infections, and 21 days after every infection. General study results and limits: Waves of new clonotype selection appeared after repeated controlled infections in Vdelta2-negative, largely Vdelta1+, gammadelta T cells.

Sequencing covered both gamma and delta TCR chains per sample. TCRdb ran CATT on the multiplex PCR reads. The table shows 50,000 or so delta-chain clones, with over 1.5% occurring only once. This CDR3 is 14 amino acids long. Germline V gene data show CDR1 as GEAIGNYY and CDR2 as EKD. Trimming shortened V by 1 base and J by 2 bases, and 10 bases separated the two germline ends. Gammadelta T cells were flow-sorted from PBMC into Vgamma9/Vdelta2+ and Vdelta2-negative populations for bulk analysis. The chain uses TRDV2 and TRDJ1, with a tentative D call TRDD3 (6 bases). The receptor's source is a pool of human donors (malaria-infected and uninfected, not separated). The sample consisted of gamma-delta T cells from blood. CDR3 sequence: CACDTVGITDKLIF. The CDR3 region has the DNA TGTGCCTGTGACACGGTGGGGATTACCGATAAACTCATCTTT.